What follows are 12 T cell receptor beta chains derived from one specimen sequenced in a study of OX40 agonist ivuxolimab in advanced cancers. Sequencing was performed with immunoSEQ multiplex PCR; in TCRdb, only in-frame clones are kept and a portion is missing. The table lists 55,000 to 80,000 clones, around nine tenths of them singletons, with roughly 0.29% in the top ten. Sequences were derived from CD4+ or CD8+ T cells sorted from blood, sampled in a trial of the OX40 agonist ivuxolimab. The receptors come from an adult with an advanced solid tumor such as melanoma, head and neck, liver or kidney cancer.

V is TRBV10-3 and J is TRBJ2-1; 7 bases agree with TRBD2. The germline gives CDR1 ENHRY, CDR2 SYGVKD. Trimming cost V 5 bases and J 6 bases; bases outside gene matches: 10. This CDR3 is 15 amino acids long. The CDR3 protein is CAISSLGGYGNEQFF. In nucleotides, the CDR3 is TGTGCCATCAGTTCCCTGGGGGGGTATGGCAATGAGCAGTTCTTC.

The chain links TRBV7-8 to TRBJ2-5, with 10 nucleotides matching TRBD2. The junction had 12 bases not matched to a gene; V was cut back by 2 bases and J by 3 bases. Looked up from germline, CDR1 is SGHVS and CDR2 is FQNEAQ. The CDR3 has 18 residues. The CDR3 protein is CASSLTIGKGLAEETQYF. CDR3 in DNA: TGTGCCAGCAGCTTAACCATTGGGAAAGGACTAGCGGAAGAGACCCAGTACTTC.

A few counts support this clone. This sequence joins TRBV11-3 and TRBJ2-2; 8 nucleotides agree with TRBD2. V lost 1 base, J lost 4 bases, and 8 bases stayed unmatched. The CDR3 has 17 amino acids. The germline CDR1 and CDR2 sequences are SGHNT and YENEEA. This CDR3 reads CASSLGGVAGTTGELFF. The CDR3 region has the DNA TGTGCCAGCAGCTTAGGTGGGGTAGCGGGGACCACCGGGGAGCTGTTTTTT. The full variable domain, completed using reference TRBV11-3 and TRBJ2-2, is EAGVVQSPRYKIIEKKQPVAFWCNPISGHNTLYWYLQNLGQGPELLIRYENEEAVDDSQLPKDRFSAERLKGVDSTLKIQPAELGDSAVYLCASSLGGVAGTTGELFFGEGSRLTVL.

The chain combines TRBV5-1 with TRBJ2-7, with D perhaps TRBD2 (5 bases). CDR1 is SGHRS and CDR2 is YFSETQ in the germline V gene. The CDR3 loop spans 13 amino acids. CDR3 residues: CVSRAVPNGEQYF. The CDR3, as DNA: TGCGTTTCTAGAGCGGTGCCCAACGGGGAGCAGTACTTC.

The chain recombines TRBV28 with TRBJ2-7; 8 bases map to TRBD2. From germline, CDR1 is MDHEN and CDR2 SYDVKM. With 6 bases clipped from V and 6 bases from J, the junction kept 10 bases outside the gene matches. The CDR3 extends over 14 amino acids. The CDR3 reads CASRSGTRFGEQYF. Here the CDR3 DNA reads TGTGCCAGCAGGTCCGGGACTAGATTCGGCGAGCAGTACTTC. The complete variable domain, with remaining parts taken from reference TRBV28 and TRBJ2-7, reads DVKVTQSSRYLVKRTGEKVFLECVQDMDHENMFWYRQDPGLGLRLIYFSYDVKMKEKGDIPEGYSVSREKKERFSLILESASTNQTSMYLCASRSGTRFGEQYFGPGTRLTVT.

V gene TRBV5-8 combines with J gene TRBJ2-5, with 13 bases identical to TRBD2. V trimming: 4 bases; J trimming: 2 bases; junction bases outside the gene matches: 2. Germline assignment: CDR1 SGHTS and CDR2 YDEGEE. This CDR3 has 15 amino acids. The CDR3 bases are TGTGCCAGCAGCAGGGGACTAGCGGGGCAAGAGACCCAGTACTTC. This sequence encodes CASSRGLAGQETQYF.

The CDR3 spells CASTLDGWQVEAFF. The CDR3 bases are TGTGCCAGCACTTTAGACGGCTGGCAGGTTGAAGCTTTCTTT. The rearrangement joins TRBV7-2 to TRBJ1-1; no clear D gene. CDR3 length: 14 residues. Trimming cost V 7 bases and J 7 bases, with 19 bases left between them. The V gene's germline CDR1 is SGHTA and CDR2 FQGNSA. The full variable domain, its missing parts supplied by reference TRBV7-2 and TRBJ1-1, is GAGVSQSPSNKVTEKGKDVELRCDPISGHTALYWYRQSLGQGLEFLIYFQGNSAPDKSGLPSDRFSAERTGGSVSTLTIQRTQQEDSAVYLCASTLDGWQVEAFFGQGTRLTVV.

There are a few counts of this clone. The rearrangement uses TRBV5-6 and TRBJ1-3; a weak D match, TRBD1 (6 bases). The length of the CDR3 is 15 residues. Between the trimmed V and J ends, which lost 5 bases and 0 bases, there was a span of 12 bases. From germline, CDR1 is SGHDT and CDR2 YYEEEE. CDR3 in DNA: TGTGCCAGCAGGAGTCAGGGGCTCTCTGGAAACACCATATATTTT. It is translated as CASRSQGLSGNTIYF.

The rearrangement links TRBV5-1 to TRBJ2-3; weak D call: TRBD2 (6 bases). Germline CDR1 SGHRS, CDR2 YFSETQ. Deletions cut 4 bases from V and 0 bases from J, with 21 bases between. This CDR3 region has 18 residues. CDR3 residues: CASSPSVATGASTDTQYF. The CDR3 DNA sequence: TGCGCCAGCAGCCCTTCAGTAGCGACGGGAGCTAGCACAGATACGCAGTATTTT. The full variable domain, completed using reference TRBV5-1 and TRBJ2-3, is KAGVTQTPRYLIKTRGQQVTLSCSPISGHRSVSWYQQTPGQGLQFLFEYFSETQRNKGNFPGRFSGRQFSNSRSEMNVSTLELGDSALYLCASSPSVATGASTDTQYFGPGTRLTVL.

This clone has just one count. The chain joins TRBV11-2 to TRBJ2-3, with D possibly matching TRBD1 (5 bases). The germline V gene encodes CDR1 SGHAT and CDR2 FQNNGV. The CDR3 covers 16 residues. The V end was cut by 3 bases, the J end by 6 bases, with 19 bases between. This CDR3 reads CASSFYDGTGSDTQYF. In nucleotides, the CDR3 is TGTGCCAGCAGCTTTTATGACGGAACAGGTTCGGATACGCAGTATTTT.

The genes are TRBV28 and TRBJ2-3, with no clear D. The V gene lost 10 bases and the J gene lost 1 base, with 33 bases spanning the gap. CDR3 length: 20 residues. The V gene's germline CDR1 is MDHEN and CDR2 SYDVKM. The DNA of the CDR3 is TGTGCCACCATGCCCCTTAACCTCGTCCTGGATCGTGGGGGCACAGATACGCAGTATTTT. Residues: CATMPLNLVLDRGGTDTQYF.

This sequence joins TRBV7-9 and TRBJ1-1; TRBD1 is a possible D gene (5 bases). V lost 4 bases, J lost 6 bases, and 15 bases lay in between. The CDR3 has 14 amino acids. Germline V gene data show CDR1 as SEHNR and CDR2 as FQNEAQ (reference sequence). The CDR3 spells CASSYTLRGPEAFF. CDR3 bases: TGTGCCAGCAGCTACACTTTAAGGGGACCTGAAGCTTTCTTT.